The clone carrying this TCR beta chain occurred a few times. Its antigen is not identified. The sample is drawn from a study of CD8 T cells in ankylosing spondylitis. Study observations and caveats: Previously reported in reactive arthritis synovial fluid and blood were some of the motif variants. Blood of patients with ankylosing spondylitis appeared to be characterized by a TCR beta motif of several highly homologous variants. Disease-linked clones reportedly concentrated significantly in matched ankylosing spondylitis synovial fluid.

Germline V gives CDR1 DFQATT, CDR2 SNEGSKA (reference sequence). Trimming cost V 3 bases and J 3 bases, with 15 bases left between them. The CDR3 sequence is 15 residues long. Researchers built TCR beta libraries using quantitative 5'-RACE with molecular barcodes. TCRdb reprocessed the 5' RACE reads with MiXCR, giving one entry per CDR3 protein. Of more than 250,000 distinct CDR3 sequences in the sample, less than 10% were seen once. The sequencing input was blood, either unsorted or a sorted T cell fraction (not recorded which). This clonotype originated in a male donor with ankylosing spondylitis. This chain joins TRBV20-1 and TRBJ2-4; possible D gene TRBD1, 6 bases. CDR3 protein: CSASHLTGLKNIQYF. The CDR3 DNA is TGCAGTGCTAGCCATCTAACAGGGCTCAAAAACATTCAGTACTTC.